The sequence of this TCR beta chain was determined in a study of T cell clonotyping in hematopoietic cell transplantation. CDR3 length equals 13 residues. V was cut by 4 bases and J by 5 bases, with 11 bases left in between. CDR1 is MNHEY and CDR2 is SVGAGI in the germline V gene. Sequencing was performed with immunoSEQ multiplex PCR; in TCRdb, only in-frame clones are kept and a portion is missing. Altogether roughly 5,300 clones are present, 66% being singletons, with the ten largest covering around 30%. Sequencing was performed on PBMCs, taken 180 days after allogeneic stem cell transplant. The chain recombines TRBV6-5 with TRBJ1-1; D is ambiguous. The TCR originated in a male patient aged 45 to 59 who had an allogeneic stem cell transplant from an unrelated donor, so the T cells may come from the graft donor. Some clones in this sample may be carry-over from other donors' samples. The CDR3, as DNA: TGTGCCAGCAGTTCGACCTTGTTTACTGAAGCTTTCTTT. Residues: CASSSTLFTEAFF.